The 32 T cell receptor beta chains in this list originate from one sample, sequenced in a study of identical twins (dated by TCRdb to 2016 to 2018). Libraries were prepared through 5' RACE. The sequencing machine was an Illumina HiSeq 2000. In-frame beta chains were kept once TCRdb had trimmed the public reads at Q25 with fastp and called clones with MiXCR. Every distinct CDR3 protein forms one entry, paired with its most common genes and DNA. The sample data list fewer than 350,000 distinct CDR3 sequences, and approximately 8% of these were observed just once. More than 2% of the sample is taken by the ten largest. This sample also appeared in a second study, on yellow fever vaccine responses in identical twins.

Specimen: memory (CD45RO+) T cells sorted from blood. The cell subset or site label on this specimen signifies: CD45RO+ enriched T cells. The receptors were sampled from a woman aged 18-29 years in good health.

This clonotype was counted at least ten times. At one boundary the junction diverges from the germline segment, which might be a read error. The gene calls are TRBV5-1 and TRBJ1-1; perhaps TRBD1 as D (6 bases). Germline CDR1 and CDR2: SGHRS and YFSETQ. CDR3 length equals 14 residues. CDR3: CASSLQGANTEAFF. The CDR3 DNA is TGTGCCAGCAGCTTACAGGGCGCAAACACTGAAGCTTTCTTT.

The chain links TRBV12-3 or TRBV12-4 to TRBJ2-7; 13 bases line up with TRBD2. The CDR3 runs 15 residues. J gave up 7 bases and V 5 bases, and 8 bases lay outside the gene matches. The CDR3: CASSPGLAGVKEQYF. Written as DNA, the CDR3 is TGTGCCAGCAGTCCCGGACTAGCGGGAGTAAAGGAGCAGTACTTC.

This clonotype was detected ten times or more. The rearrangement links TRBV29-1 to TRBJ2-3; D gene ambiguous. The germline gives CDR1 SQVTM, CDR2 ANQGSEA. V was shortened by 3 bases and J by 2 bases, with 9 bases between the two germline ends. There are 13 residues in the CDR3. The CDR3 loop is CSVDAQNTDTQYF. The CDR3 nucleotides read TGCAGCGTTGATGCGCAGAACACAGATACGCAGTATTTT.

The rearrangement joins TRBV20-1 to TRBJ2-7, with D perhaps matching TRBD1 or TRBD2 (5 bases each). The CDR3 is 14 amino acids. CDR1 is DFQATT and CDR2 is SNEGSKA in the germline V gene (reference sequence). The germline V and J ends were trimmed by 0 bases and 2 bases, with 11 bases remaining between them. CDR3 protein: CSARDVRGPYEQYF. The DNA of the CDR3 is TGCAGTGCTAGAGATGTAAGGGGACCCTACGAGCAGTACTTC.

This clonotype was observed at least ten times. This chain connects TRBV12-3 or TRBV12-4 to TRBJ2-2; either TRBD1 or TRBD2 may fit D (7 bases each). There are 15 residues in the CDR3. Trimming removed 4 bases from V and 7 bases from J, with 16 bases in between. CDR3 bases: TGTGCCAGCAGTTCAAACAGGGGAGGGGTCGGGGAGCTGTTTTTT. Residues: CASSSNRGGVGELFF.

This clonotype was detected only a few times. The rearrangement uses TRBV20-1 and TRBJ2-1, with 9 bases lining up with TRBD1. In germline, CDR1 is DFQATT, CDR2 SNEGSKA (reference sequence). This CDR3 is built from 12 residues. V lost 5 bases and J lost 8; bases outside the gene matches: 4. CDR3 amino acids: CSAQQGAYEQFF. The CDR3 nucleotides are TGCAGTGCTCAACAGGGGGCTTATGAGCAGTTCTTC.

This clonotype was seen repeatedly, ten times or more. The V and J genes are TRBV5-1 and TRBJ2-1, with D tentatively TRBD2 (7 bases). The V and J ends lost 6 bases and 2 bases respectively, with 15 bases between them. Germline CDR1 is SGHRS and CDR2 is YFSETQ. The CDR3 runs 15 residues. The DNA of the CDR3 is TGCGCCAGCACCAATGGGGGGGCTACCTACAATGAGCAGTTCTTC. This codes for CASTNGGATYNEQFF.

The V and J genes are TRBV5-1 and TRBJ1-2, with TRBD1 identical over 7 bases. Germline CDR1 SGHRS, CDR2 YFSETQ. This CDR3 region has 17 residues. With 3 bases clipped from V and 2 bases from J, the junction kept 13 bases outside the gene matches. CDR3 loop: CASSSLTSDRTNYGYTF. The DNA of the CDR3 is TGCGCCAGCAGCTCACTGACCTCGGACAGGACCAACTATGGCTACACCTTC.

This CDR3 reads CASTPGGAWKTQYF. The CDR3, as DNA: TGTGCCAGCACCCCGGGAGGGGCGTGGAAGACCCAGTACTTC. This sequence joins TRBV6-1 and TRBJ2-5; 8 bases line up with TRBD2. V trimming: 7 bases; J trimming: 6 bases; junction bases outside the gene matches: 10. This CDR3 comprises 14 residues. CDR1 MNHNS and CDR2 SASEGT come from the germline V gene.

The chain combines TRBV6-1 with TRBJ1-1; the D is unclear. The CDR3 length is 13 residues. V shed 1 base and J shed 1 base, with 4 bases lying between them. Germline V gives CDR1 MNHNS, CDR2 SASEGT. The CDR3: CASSEVPNTEAFF. As DNA, the CDR3 is TGTGCCAGCAGTGAAGTACCGAACACTGAAGCTTTCTTT.

J is TRBJ1-1 and V is TRBV27; D is unresolved. The CDR3 has 11 amino acids. V was pared by 8 bases and J by 7 bases, with 11 bases between. In germline, CDR1 is MNHEY, CDR2 SMNVEV (reference sequence). CDR3 in amino acids: CASLTNFEAFF. CDR3 sequence (DNA): TGTGCCAGCCTGACCAATTTTGAAGCTTTCTTT.

The chain couples TRBV7-2 to TRBJ2-1; D ambiguous. The CDR3 loop spans 17 amino acids. The germline gives CDR1 SGHTA, CDR2 FQGNSA. Trimming left V 1 base short and J 9 bases short, with 22 bases between. CDR3 residues: CASSLGGGGSSSGEQFF. CDR3 coding DNA: TGTGCCAGCAGCTTAGGAGGCGGCGGCTCGTCCTCCGGTGAGCAGTTCTTC.

The V and J genes are TRBV7-8 and TRBJ2-3; 10 nucleotides line up with TRBD2. V shed 2 bases and J 6 bases; nucleotides not matched to a gene: 2. This CDR3 is built from 14 residues. Germline loops: CDR1 SGHVS, CDR2 FQNEAQ. This chain's CDR3 is CASSLPGLADTQYF. The DNA of the CDR3 is TGTGCCAGCAGCTTACCGGGACTAGCGGATACGCAGTATTTT.

The rearrangement joins TRBV6-5 to TRBJ2-5, with D possibly TRBD2 on 6 matching bases. Between the trimmed V and J ends, which lost 6 bases and 2 bases, there was a span of 13 bases. Germline values: CDR1 MNHEY, CDR2 SVGAGI. CDR3 length: 14 residues. The DNA for the CDR3 is TGTGCCAGCAGCTTACTGGGGGGACAAGAGACCCAGTACTTC. Translation: CASSLLGGQETQYF.

This clonotype was counted only a few times. This may stem from a read error, because a much larger clone lies one nucleotide away. The genes are TRBV3-1 and TRBJ2-2, with 15 bases lining up with TRBD2. Germline CDR1 is LGHDT and CDR2 is YNNKEL (reference sequence). This CDR3 region has 16 residues. CDR3 sequence reads: CVSSQGLAGGAGELFF. CDR3 DNA: TGTGTCAGCAGCCAGGGACTAGCGGGAGGCGCCGGGGAGCTGTTTTTT. Full variable domain (remainder filled in from reference TRBV3-1 and TRBJ2-2): DTAVSQTPKYLVTQMGNDKSIKCEQNLGHDTMYWYKQDSKKFLKIMFSYNNKELIINETVPNRFSPKSPDKAHLNLHINSLELGDSAVYFCVSSQGLAGGAGELFFGEGSRLTVL.

The table lists this clonotype with a few counts. The chain employs TRBV10-2 and TRBJ1-1; no definite D call. The CDR3 length is 14 residues. The germline CDR1 and CDR2 sequences are WSHSY and SAAADI. V was shortened by 0 bases and J by 8 bases, with 13 bases between the two germline ends. CDR3 coding DNA: TGCGCCAGCAGTGAGTCAGGTGGTGATCTCGAAGCTTTCTTT. Amino acid sequence: CASSESGGDLEAFF.

The CDR3 DNA reads as TGTGCCAGCAGTCGCTCTCCGGGACATCTTATGACTGAAGCTTTCTTT. It codes for CASSRSPGHLMTEAFF. This chain joins TRBV6-1 and TRBJ1-1; D may be TRBD1 (6 bases). Deletions cut 5 bases from V and 5 bases from J, with 21 bases between. Germline CDR1 is MNHNS and CDR2 is SASEGT. CDR3 length: 16 residues.

The J gene is TRBJ1-6, the V gene TRBV7-2; 9 bases are shared with TRBD1. From germline, CDR1 is SGHTA and CDR2 FQGNSA. J gave up 9 bases and V 1 base, and 10 bases lay outside the gene matches. The CDR3 loop spans 17 amino acids. DNA of the CDR3: TGTGCCAGCAGCTTAGGTGTTGCGGGACAGGGTCCTTCACCCCTCCACTTT. Translation gives CASSLGVAGQGPSPLHF.

This clonotype was observed many times. An end of the junction does not agree with germline; a read error may underlie this. V gene TRBV2 combines with J gene TRBJ2-3, with D perhaps matching TRBD1 (5 bases). Germline V gene sequence: CDR1 SNHLY, CDR2 FYNNEI. The CDR3 has 13 residues. CDR3 sequence: CASNQGPTDTQYF. CDR3 in DNA: TGCGCCAGCAACCAGGGTCCCACAGATACGCAGTATTTT. The whole variable domain, remainder taken from reference TRBV2 and TRBJ2-3, is EPEVTQTPSHQVTQMGQEVILRCVPISNHLYFYWYRQILGQKVEFLVSFYNNEISEKSEIFDDQFSVERPDGSNFTLKIRSTKLEDSAMYFCASNQGPTDTQYFGPGTRLTVL.

The chain couples TRBV12-3 or TRBV12-4 to TRBJ2-1, with D tentatively TRBD2 (7 bases). The V end was cut by 6 bases, the J end by 8 bases, with 23 bases between. The CDR3 is 16 residues long. In DNA form, the CDR3 reads TGTGCCAGCAGCTGGGGGCGGGAGTCGATTTTTGATGAGCAGTTCTTC. Encoded protein: CASSWGRESIFDEQFF.

The chain carries TRBV20-1 and TRBJ2-7; 11 bases fit TRBD1. The CDR3 extends over 15 amino acids. V lost 3 bases, J lost 2 bases, and 6 bases stayed unmatched. Germline CDR1 and CDR2: DFQATT and SNEGSKA (reference sequence). For the CDR3, the DNA is TGCAGTGCTAGGGCCGGACAGGGGGCAGCCTACGAGCAGTACTTC. Amino acid sequence: CSARAGQGAAYEQYF.

J is TRBJ2-2 and V is TRBV5-1; D not resolved. This CDR3 is built from 13 residues. Germline V CDR1 and CDR2: SGHRS, YFSETQ. The V gene lost 6 bases and the J gene lost 5 bases, with 11 bases spanning the gap. The CDR3 loop is CASMFTGTGELFF. CDR3 DNA sequence: TGCGCCAGCATGTTTACTGGAACCGGGGAGCTGTTTTTT.

This clonotype came up many times. The chain has TRBV12-3 or TRBV12-4 and TRBJ1-2; the match to TRBD1 covers 11 bases. CDR3 size: 13 residues. The ends lost 4 bases at V and 8 bases at J; junction bases unmatched: 3. The CDR3 sequence: CASSSGQGDGYTF. The CDR3 nucleotides read TGTGCCAGCAGTTCGGGACAGGGGGACGGCTACACCTTC.

This clonotype has only a few counts. The chain links TRBV7-6 to TRBJ2-5; 7 bases align to TRBD2. V dropped 1 base and J dropped 2; count of bases not matched to a gene: 4. The CDR3 spans 15 residues. Germline values: CDR1 SGHVS, CDR2 FNYEAQ. CDR3 region: CASSLVSGGQETQYF. CDR3 DNA: TGTGCCAGCAGCTTAGTTTCCGGGGGGCAAGAGACCCAGTACTTC.

This clonotype was picked up many times. CDR3 coding DNA: TGCGCCAGCAGCCAATCGGGACAGGGCGGATGGGATGAGCAGTTCTTC. Residues: CASSQSGQGGWDEQFF. The rearrangement joins TRBV4-1 to TRBJ2-1, with 9 bases identical to TRBD1. This CDR3 contains 16 residues. Per the germline V gene, CDR1 is MGHRA and CDR2 is YSYEKL. V trimming: 2 bases; J trimming: 8 bases; junction bases outside the gene matches: 10.

This clonotype was seen ten or more times. The rearrangement links TRBV6-5 to TRBJ1-1; 8 bases map to TRBD1. The ends lost 0 bases at V and 5 bases at J; junction bases unmatched: 8. CDR3 length equals 16 residues. From germline, CDR1 is MNHEY and CDR2 SVGAGI. CDR3 region: CASSYSAGGRGTEAFF. CDR3 coding DNA: TGTGCCAGCAGTTACTCGGCAGGGGGCAGGGGTACTGAAGCTTTCTTT.

The V call is TRBV19, the J call TRBJ2-1; 12 nucleotides align to TRBD2. The V segment lost 3 bases and the J segment 3 bases; nucleotides outside the gene matches: 12. Germline CDR1 and CDR2: LNHDA and SQIVND (reference sequence). This CDR3 has 19 amino acids. CDR3 sequence (DNA): TGTGCCAGTAGTATGAATCTAGCGGGAGGGCCCTCTAGCTACAATGAGCAGTTCTTC. It translates to CASSMNLAGGPSSYNEQFF.

V and J are TRBV24-1 and TRBJ2-1, with TRBD2 as a possible D gene (5 bases). Trimming stripped 1 base from V and 0 bases from J, with 9 bases between. The CDR3 extends over 16 amino acids. Germline V gene sequence: CDR1 KGHDR, CDR2 SFDVKD. CDR3 residues: CATSDLSGSSYNEQFF. CDR3 bases: TGTGCCACCAGTGATTTAAGCGGTAGCTCCTACAATGAGCAGTTCTTC.

This clonotype was counted a few times. The rearrangement uses TRBV20-1 and TRBJ2-2; perhaps TRBD1 as D (6 bases). The CDR3 loop spans 14 amino acids. V was trimmed by 1 base and J by 4 bases, leaving 10 bases between them. Germline loops: CDR1 DFQATT, CDR2 SNEGSKA (reference sequence). CDR3 nucleotide sequence: TGCAGTGCTAGAGGTCTAGGGGGCACCGGGGAGCTGTTTTTT. Its protein product is CSARGLGGTGELFF.

This clonotype was counted at least ten times. The chain couples TRBV2 to TRBJ2-2, with D maybe TRBD2 (6 bases). This CDR3 contains 15 residues. CDR1 is SNHLY, CDR2 FYNNEI, per germline. Trimming took 6 bases from V and 0 from J, leaving 11 bases between them. CDR3 sequence: CASRLLATNTGELFF. The CDR3 DNA reads as TGTGCCAGCAGGTTGCTAGCGACGAACACCGGGGAGCTGTTTTTT.

This clonotype was found many times. V is TRBV5-1 and J is TRBJ2-5, with D maybe TRBD1 (8 bases). With 4 bases removed from V and 5 bases from J, the gap between germline ends came to 21 bases. The CDR3 is 16 residues long. The V gene's germline CDR1 is SGHRS and CDR2 YFSETQ. Written as DNA, the CDR3 is TGCGCCAGCAGCATCAACAGGGGGGGGACGAAGGAGACCCAGTACTTC. This encodes CASSINRGGTKETQYF. Full variable domain (remainder filled in from reference TRBV5-1 and TRBJ2-5): KAGVTQTPRYLIKTRGQQVTLSCSPISGHRSVSWYQQTPGQGLQFLFEYFSETQRNKGNFPGRFSGRQFSNSRSEMNVSTLELGDSALYLCASSINRGGTKETQYFGPGTRLLVL.

This clonotype was seen a handful of times. The chain couples TRBV7-9 to TRBJ2-1; TRBD1 agrees at 8 bases. Germline CDR1 is SEHNR and CDR2 is FQNEAQ (reference sequence). The length of the CDR3 is 16 residues. With 2 bases clipped from V and 5 bases from J, the junction kept 8 bases outside the gene matches. CDR3: CASSLTRTGFDNEQFF. The CDR3 bases are TGTGCCAGCAGCTTAACGAGGACAGGGTTTGACAATGAGCAGTTCTTC.